The 26 T cell receptor beta chains given below trace back to one sample, sequenced in a study of metastatic and nonmetastatic thyroid tumors. No treatment of any kind had been given to any patient before thyroid surgery. TCRdb re-called the PCR reads through MiXCR. The table lists under 75,000 clones, roughly 18% of them singletons, with 13% in the top ten. The sample consisted of blood. These TCRs come from a female donor with papillary thyroid cancer or a benign thyroid nodule (not recorded which). Some clones in this sample may be carry-over from other donors' samples.

The chain carries TRBV6-4 and TRBJ1-1, with a tentative D call TRBD1 (6 bases). Germline V CDR1 and CDR2: MRHNA, SNTAGT. V was cut by 3 bases and J by 3 bases, with 11 bases left in between. CDR3 length: 14 residues. The CDR3 bases are TGTGCCAGCAGTGAAGGGGGTAGGGACACTGAAGCTTTCTTT. It is translated as CASSEGGRDTEAFF.

This clone has just a few counts. The rearrangement uses TRBV7-9 and TRBJ2-5; 8 bases line up with TRBD1. Germline CDR1 and CDR2: SEHNR and FQNEAQ (reference sequence). The J segment lost 2 bases and the V segment lost 5 bases, leaving 13 bases of the junction unmatched. CDR3 length equals 17 residues. CDR3: CASSPPLGRGLQETQYF. CDR3 nucleotides: TGTGCCAGCAGCCCTCCTTTGGGCAGGGGGCTGCAAGAGACCCAGTACTTC.

Many counts were recorded for this clone. The chain uses TRBV7-3 and TRBJ1-1; 7 positions match TRBD1. V gave up 1 base and J gave up 4 bases; unmatched junction bases: 3. Germline values: CDR1 SGHTA, CDR2 FQGTGA. CDR3 length: 14 residues. In DNA form, the CDR3 reads TGTGCCAGCAGCTTAAGACAGGGAGGCACTGAAGCTTTCTTT. Its protein product is CASSLRQGGTEAFF.

The rearrangement links TRBV12-3 or TRBV12-4 to TRBJ2-7; possibly TRBD1 for D (6 bases). Trimming removed 3 bases from V and 2 bases from J, with 11 bases in between. There are 14 residues in the CDR3. Here the CDR3 reads CASSFQQGPYEQYF. In DNA form, the CDR3 reads TGTGCCAGCAGTTTTCAACAGGGACCCTACGAGCAGTACTTC.

This clone showed up many times. Other DNA sequences in this sample translate to the same CDR3. This chain connects TRBV15 to TRBJ1-1, with D perhaps matching TRBD1 (5 bases). Trimming cost V 4 bases and J 2 bases, with 11 bases left between them. The germline V gene has CDR1 LNHNV and CDR2 YYDKDF (reference sequence). The CDR3 totals 14 residues. The CDR3 protein is CATSKGRDNTEAFF. The CDR3 region has the DNA TGTGCCACCAGCAAGGGTCGGGACAACACTGAAGCTTTCTTT.

In its sample, this clone was seen many times. This chain connects TRBV3-1 to TRBJ1-1; 8 bases are shared with TRBD1. The V gene end was trimmed by 4 bases and the J gene end by 1 base; junction bases not matched to a gene: 5. The CDR3 consists of 15 residues. CDR1 and CDR2 from the germline V gene are LGHDT and YNNKEL (reference sequence). CDR3: CASSRPGTGNTEAFF. The CDR3 DNA sequence: TGTGCCAGCAGCCGTCCCGGGACAGGGAACACTGAAGCTTTCTTT.

This clone was seen a few times. This chain connects TRBV7-9 to TRBJ2-7; perhaps TRBD2 as D (5 bases). The V end was cut by 5 bases, the J end by 7 bases, with 9 bases between. Germline CDR1 SEHNR, CDR2 FQNEAQ (reference sequence). The CDR3 runs 11 residues. The CDR3 DNA follows: TGTGCCAGCAGCCTTCGCGGGGAGCAGTACTTC. Amino acid sequence: CASSLRGEQYF.

The chain couples TRBV5-1 to TRBJ2-7, with D tentatively TRBD1 or TRBD2 (5 bases each). The CDR3 spans 15 residues. Trimming shortened V by 2 bases and J by 6 bases, and 18 bases separated the two germline ends. Germline V gene data show CDR1 as SGHRS and CDR2 as YFSETQ. CDR3 amino acids: CASSFEGQGSTEQYF. The DNA of the CDR3 is TGCGCCAGCAGCTTTGAGGGCCAGGGAAGCACCGAGCAGTACTTC.

This clone was counted at least ten times. This sequence joins TRBV10-1 and TRBJ2-1; 12 nucleotides match TRBD2. The trim removed 0 bases at V and 7 bases at J, leaving 4 bases unmatched. There are 16 residues in the CDR3. CDR1 and CDR2 (germline): WNHNN, SYGVQD (reference sequence). The CDR3, as DNA: TGCGCCAGCAGTGAGTCACTGACTAGCGGGAGAAATGAGCAGTTCTTC. This gives the protein CASSESLTSGRNEQFF.

Details on this clone: Other DNA sequences of this sample code for an identical CDR3. This chain links TRBV5-1 with TRBJ2-4; D gene uncertain. The CDR3 runs 14 residues. V dropped 4 bases and J dropped 0 bases, with 8 bases sitting between them. Looked up from germline, CDR1 is SGHRS and CDR2 is YFSETQ. CDR3 protein: CASSLSLAKNIQYF. The CDR3 nucleotides read TGCGCCAGCAGCCTCAGCCTAGCCAAAAACATTCAGTACTTC.

This clone was seen at least ten times. The chain is built from TRBV19 and TRBJ1-4; 7 bases are a match to TRBD1. From germline, CDR1 is LNHDA and CDR2 SQIVND (reference sequence). The CDR3 loop spans 15 amino acids. With V trimmed by 4 bases and J by 5 bases, 7 bases remained unmatched. For the CDR3, the DNA is TGTGCCAGTAGTACAGGGGGTGTACGGAATGAAAAACTGTTTTTT. Residues: CASSTGGVRNEKLFF.

This clone was observed many times. V gene TRBV11-2 combines with J gene TRBJ2-5, with TRBD1 identical over 7 bases. This CDR3 is built from 16 residues. The germline V gene has CDR1 SGHAT and CDR2 FQNNGV. V shed 0 bases, J shed 6 bases, and the junction held 10 bases outside the gene matches. CDR3 in amino acids: CASSLEPDRTLKTQYF. In DNA form, the CDR3 reads TGTGCCAGCAGCTTAGAGCCGGACAGGACGTTGAAGACCCAGTACTTC.

This clone appeared a few times. This sequence joins TRBV30 and TRBJ1-2; D call uncertain. CDR3 length: 13 amino acids. The ends were cut back, 0 bases at V and 4 bases at J, with 9 bases in the middle. Germline V CDR1 and CDR2: GTSNPN, SVGIG (reference sequence). Here the CDR3 DNA reads TGTGCCTGGAGTGTAGGACTCACCTATGGCTACACCTTC. Its translation is CAWSVGLTYGYTF.

This clone was counted at least ten times. DNA for the CDR3: TGTGCCAGCAGTTTACTTGTAGGAACCGACACAGATACGCAGTATTTT. Translated, it gives CASSLLVGTDTDTQYF. The chain carries TRBV28 and TRBJ2-3; no clear D. The V end was cut by 2 bases, the J end by 2 bases, with 14 bases between. The CDR3 is made up of 16 amino acids. Germline lookup yields CDR1 MDHEN and CDR2 SYDVKM.

This clone was seen repeatedly, ten times or more. The chain couples TRBV7-2 to TRBJ2-3; D gene ambiguous. Looked up from germline, CDR1 is SGHTA and CDR2 is FQGNSA. The CDR3 extends over 16 amino acids. Trimming cost V 0 bases and J 0 bases, with 10 bases left between them. The CDR3 DNA reads TGTGCCAGCAGCTTAGCTGGAACCACTAGCACAGATACGCAGTATTTT. It codes for CASSLAGTTSTDTQYF.

In its sample, this clone was seen many times. Distinct nucleotide sequences in the sample also encode this CDR3. CDR3: CASSELAGGYNEQFF. As DNA, the CDR3 is TGTGCCAGCAGTGAACTAGCGGGAGGGTACAATGAGCAGTTCTTC. The gene calls are TRBV6-1 and TRBJ2-1; 12 bases line up with TRBD2. The CDR3 contains 15 residues. J was trimmed by 4 bases and V by 2 bases; bases with no gene match: 0. Germline values: CDR1 MNHNS, CDR2 SASEGT.

V usage is TRBV7-8 and J usage is TRBJ2-5; 10 bases align to TRBD2. This CDR3 comprises 17 residues. Trimming removed 0 bases from V and 3 bases from J; junction bases left unmatched: 7. The V gene's germline CDR1 is SGHVS and CDR2 FQNEAQ. Written as DNA, the CDR3 is TGTGCCAGCAGCTTAGCTCCAGCGGGAGGGGGAAAAGAGACCCAGTACTTC. Encoded protein: CASSLAPAGGGKETQYF.

This clone was seen at least ten times. The chain recombines TRBV9 with TRBJ2-1; 9 nucleotides match TRBD1. Germline CDR1 reads SGDLS; CDR2 reads YYNGEE. V lost 3 bases to trimming and J lost 3 bases; unmatched junction nucleotides: 7. This CDR3 region has 16 residues. The CDR3 nucleotides are TGTGCCAGCAGCGCCCGGGGACAGGGTCTCTACAATGAGCAGTTCTTC. Translating gives CASSARGQGLYNEQFF.

Many counts were recorded for this clone. The rearrangement uses TRBV5-1 and TRBJ2-7; 8 nucleotides match TRBD2. The CDR3 runs to 14 residues. The germline V gene encodes CDR1 SGHRS and CDR2 YFSETQ. After removal of 4 bases from V and 5 bases from J, the junction contained 8 bases not matched to a gene. CDR3 bases: TGCGCCAGCAGCCCGGGACGAGCGGGAGACGAGCAGTACTTC. It translates to CASSPGRAGDEQYF.

The genes are TRBV18 and TRBJ2-7; 10 bases line up with TRBD1. CDR1 is KGHSH and CDR2 is LQKENI in the germline V gene. This CDR3 is 14 amino acids long. V dropped 3 bases and J dropped 7; count of bases not matched to a gene: 6. In DNA form, the CDR3 reads TGTGCCAGCTCACCCGGGACAGGGGCTGATGAGCAGTACTTC. As protein: CASSPGTGADEQYF.

This clone was counted many times. The chain uses TRBV5-1 and TRBJ1-1, with 7 bases matching TRBD1. This CDR3 is built from 14 residues. Germline assignment: CDR1 SGHRS and CDR2 YFSETQ. Trimming took 4 bases from V and 3 from J; bases not matched to a gene: 6. The CDR3 region is CASSQGDPDTEAFF. CDR3 DNA: TGCGCCAGCAGCCAGGGGGATCCGGACACTGAAGCTTTCTTT.

This clone was detected ten times or more. This chain connects TRBV11-2 to TRBJ1-1; TRBD1 matches at 9 bases. This CDR3 comprises 15 residues. Germline lookup yields CDR1 SGHAT and CDR2 FQNNGV. J lost 7 bases, V lost 7 bases, and 13 bases had no gene match. The CDR3 spells CASTVSTGGVSEAFF. Here the CDR3 DNA reads TGTGCCAGCACCGTATCCACAGGGGGCGTTAGTGAAGCTTTCTTT.

This clone was found many times. The J gene is TRBJ1-2, the V gene TRBV14; D gene unclear. In germline, CDR1 is SGHDN, CDR2 FVKESK. This CDR3 is built from 17 residues. V was trimmed by 0 bases and J by 4 bases, leaving 18 bases between them. This CDR3 reads CASSQDHQRAFGYGYTF. The CDR3 nucleotides are TGTGCCAGCAGCCAAGATCATCAGCGGGCGTTTGGCTATGGCTACACCTTC.

This clone was picked up many times. Other DNA sequences in this sample translate to the same CDR3. The V gene is TRBV24-1, the J gene TRBJ2-5; TRBD2 matches at 8 bases. Unmatched junction bases numbered 11, after V lost 4 bases and J lost 5 bases. The CDR3 is 16 amino acids. Per germline, CDR1 KGHDR and CDR2 SFDVKD. The chain's CDR3 is CATSDPGTRGWETQYF. The CDR3 region has the DNA TGTGCCACCAGTGACCCAGGGACTAGGGGGTGGGAGACCCAGTACTTC.

This clone was observed many times. The genes are TRBV6-1 and TRBJ2-1; 10 bases align to TRBD2. In germline, CDR1 is MNHNS, CDR2 SASEGT. The V gene end was trimmed by 8 bases and the J gene end by 7 bases; junction bases not matched to a gene: 5. The CDR3 extends over 13 amino acids. The CDR3 sequence: CASGMTSGNEQFF. CDR3 DNA sequence: TGTGCCAGCGGCATGACTAGCGGGAATGAGCAGTTCTTC.

In this sample, this clone turned up many times. This chain joins TRBV6-1 and TRBJ2-5; perhaps TRBD1 as D (6 bases). The CDR3 covers 13 residues. V was pared by 5 bases and J by 4 bases, with 11 bases between. The germline gives CDR1 MNHNS, CDR2 SASEGT. The CDR3 DNA follows: TGTGCCAGCAGTTATGCACAGGGAGAGACCCAGTACTTC. It is translated as CASSYAQGETQYF.